This T cell receptor (beta chain) was retrieved from a study of CD8+CD57+ T cells in acquired aplastic anemia. Study in general: Across the sorted CD4+ and CD8+ cells, DNA amounts averaged approximately 3.1 ug.

CDR3 and TCR beta VDJ profiling relied on a genomic DNA template. TCRdb analysed the reads with MiXCR anew, one entry per CDR3 protein. The profile shows roughly 250,000 distinct CDR3 sequences, around 82% of them singletons. The CDR3 consists of 16 residues. The germline V gene encodes CDR1 SGHRS and CDR2 YFSETQ. Notes on this clonotype: Its target is unknown. The junction and the germline gene differ at one end; a read error may be behind it.

Findings and limits, study-wide: The same twenty-nine CD8+ CDR3 sequences occurred in patients and in controls.

The sequenced patients had an expansion of CD8+CD57+ cells seen by flow cytometry. The study sampled blood from patients who had received no therapy. Sample: sorted CD4+, CD8+, or CD8+CD57+ T cells (not recorded which) from PBMCs. This sequence was found in a human donor with aplastic anemia. The rearrangement links TRBV5-1 to TRBJ2-1, with a tentative D call TRBD1 (6 bases). The CDR3 protein is CASSLTGVRRSDEQFF. CDR3 coding DNA: TGTGCCAGCAGCCTGACAGGAGTCCGGAGGAGCGATGAGCAGTTCTTC.